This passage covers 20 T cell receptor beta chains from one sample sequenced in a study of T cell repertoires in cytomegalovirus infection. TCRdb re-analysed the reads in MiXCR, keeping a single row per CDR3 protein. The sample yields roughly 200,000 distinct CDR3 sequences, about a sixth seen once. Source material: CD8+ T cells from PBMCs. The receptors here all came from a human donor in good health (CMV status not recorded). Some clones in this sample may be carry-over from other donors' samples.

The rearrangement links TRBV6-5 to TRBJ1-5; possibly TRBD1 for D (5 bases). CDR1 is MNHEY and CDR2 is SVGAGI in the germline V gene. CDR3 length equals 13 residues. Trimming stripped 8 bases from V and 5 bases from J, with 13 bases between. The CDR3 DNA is TGTGCCAGCCCAACAGGAGCGGATCAGCCCCAGCATTTT. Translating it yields CASPTGADQPQHF.

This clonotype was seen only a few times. CDR3 bases: TGTGCCAGCAGCTACGCTCCCAGGGATGACTATGGCTACACCTTC. It translates to CASSYAPRDDYGYTF. V is TRBV7-9 and J is TRBJ1-2, with D tentatively TRBD1 (5 bases). The CDR3 extends over 15 amino acids. V dropped 4 bases and J dropped 3 bases, with 15 bases sitting between them. The V gene's germline CDR1 is SEHNR and CDR2 FQNEAQ (reference sequence).

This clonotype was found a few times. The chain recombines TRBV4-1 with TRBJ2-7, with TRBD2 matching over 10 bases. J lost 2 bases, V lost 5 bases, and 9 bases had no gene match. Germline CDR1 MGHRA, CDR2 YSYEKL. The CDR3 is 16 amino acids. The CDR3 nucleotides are TGCGCCAGCAGCTACATAGCGGGGGGACTTACCTACGAGCAGTACTTC. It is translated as CASSYIAGGLTYEQYF.

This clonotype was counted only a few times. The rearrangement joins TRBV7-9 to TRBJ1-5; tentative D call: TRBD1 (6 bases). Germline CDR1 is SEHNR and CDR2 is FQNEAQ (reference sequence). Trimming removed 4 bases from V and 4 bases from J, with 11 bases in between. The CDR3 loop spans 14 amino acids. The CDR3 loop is CASSSQGMNQPQHF. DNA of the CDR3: TGTGCCAGCAGCTCCCAGGGGATGAATCAGCCCCAGCATTTT.

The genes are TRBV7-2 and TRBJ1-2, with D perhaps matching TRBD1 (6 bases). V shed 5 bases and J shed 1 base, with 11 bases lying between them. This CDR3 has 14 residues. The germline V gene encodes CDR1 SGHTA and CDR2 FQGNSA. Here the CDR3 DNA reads TGTGCCAGCAGCCGTGGGACACTTAACTATGGCTACACCTTC. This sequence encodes CASSRGTLNYGYTF.

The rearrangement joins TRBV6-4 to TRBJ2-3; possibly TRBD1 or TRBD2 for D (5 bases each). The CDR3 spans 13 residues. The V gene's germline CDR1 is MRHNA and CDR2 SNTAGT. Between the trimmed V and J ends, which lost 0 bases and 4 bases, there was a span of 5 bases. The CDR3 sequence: CASSDSGADTQYF. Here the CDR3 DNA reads TGTGCCAGCAGTGACTCGGGGGCAGATACGCAGTATTTT.

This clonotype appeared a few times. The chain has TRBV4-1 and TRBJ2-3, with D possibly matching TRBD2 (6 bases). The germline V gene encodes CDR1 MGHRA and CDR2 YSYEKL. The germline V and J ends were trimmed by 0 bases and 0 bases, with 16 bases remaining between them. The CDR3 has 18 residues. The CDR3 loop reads CASSQDGGIPSSTDTQYF. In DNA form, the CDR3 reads TGCGCCAGCAGCCAAGATGGGGGGATTCCGAGCAGCACAGATACGCAGTATTTT.

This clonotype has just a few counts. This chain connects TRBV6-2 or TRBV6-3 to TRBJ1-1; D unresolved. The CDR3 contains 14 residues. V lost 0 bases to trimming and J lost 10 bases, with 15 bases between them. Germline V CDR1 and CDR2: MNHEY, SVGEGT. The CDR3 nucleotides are TGTGCCAGCAGTTACTCGAGTATGGGGAACGGAGCTTTCTTT. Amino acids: CASSYSSMGNGAFF.

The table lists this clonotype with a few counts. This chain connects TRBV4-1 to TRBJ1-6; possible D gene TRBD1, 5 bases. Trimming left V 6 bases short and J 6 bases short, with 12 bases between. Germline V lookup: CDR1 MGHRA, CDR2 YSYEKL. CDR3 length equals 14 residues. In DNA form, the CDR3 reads TGCGCCAGCAGTCCCGGGACCTTTAATTCACCCCTCCACTTT. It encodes CASSPGTFNSPLHF.

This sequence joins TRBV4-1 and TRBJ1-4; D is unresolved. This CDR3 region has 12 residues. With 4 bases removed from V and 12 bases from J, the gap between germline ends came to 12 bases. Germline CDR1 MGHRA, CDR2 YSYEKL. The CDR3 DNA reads TGCGCCAGCAGCCCCCGGGAGGGTGAACTGTTTTTT. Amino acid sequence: CASSPREGELFF.

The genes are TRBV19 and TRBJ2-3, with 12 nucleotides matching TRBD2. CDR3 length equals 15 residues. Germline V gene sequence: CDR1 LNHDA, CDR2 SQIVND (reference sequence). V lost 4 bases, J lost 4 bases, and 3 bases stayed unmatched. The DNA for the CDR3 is TGTGCCAGTAGTACACTAGCGGGGGGCCCAGATACGCAGTATTTT. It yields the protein CASSTLAGGPDTQYF.

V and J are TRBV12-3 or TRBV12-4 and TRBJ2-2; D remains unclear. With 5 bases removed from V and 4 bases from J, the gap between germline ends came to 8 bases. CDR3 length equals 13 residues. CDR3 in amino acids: CASSPLTTGELFF. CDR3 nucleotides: TGTGCCAGCAGTCCCCTGACCACCGGGGAGCTGTTTTTT.

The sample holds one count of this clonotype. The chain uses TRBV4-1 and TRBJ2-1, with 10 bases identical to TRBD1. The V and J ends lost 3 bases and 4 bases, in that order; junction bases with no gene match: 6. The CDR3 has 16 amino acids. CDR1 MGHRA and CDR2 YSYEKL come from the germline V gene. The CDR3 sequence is CASSHGTGVSYNEQFF. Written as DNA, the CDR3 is TGCGCCAGCAGCCACGGGACAGGGGTGTCGTACAATGAGCAGTTCTTC.

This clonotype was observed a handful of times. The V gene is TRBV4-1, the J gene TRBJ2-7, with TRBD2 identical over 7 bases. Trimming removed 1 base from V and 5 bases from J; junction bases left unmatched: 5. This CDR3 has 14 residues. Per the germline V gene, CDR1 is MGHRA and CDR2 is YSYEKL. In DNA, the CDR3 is TGCGCCAGCAGCCAAGGTCGCCTAGCGGACGAGCAGTACTTC. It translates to CASSQGRLADEQYF.

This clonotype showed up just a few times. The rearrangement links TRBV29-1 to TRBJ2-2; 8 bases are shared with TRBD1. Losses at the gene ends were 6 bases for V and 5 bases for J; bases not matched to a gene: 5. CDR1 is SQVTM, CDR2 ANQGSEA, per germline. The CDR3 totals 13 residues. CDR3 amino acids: CSVGQGRTGELFF. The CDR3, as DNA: TGCAGCGTCGGACAGGGCAGGACCGGGGAGCTGTTTTTT.

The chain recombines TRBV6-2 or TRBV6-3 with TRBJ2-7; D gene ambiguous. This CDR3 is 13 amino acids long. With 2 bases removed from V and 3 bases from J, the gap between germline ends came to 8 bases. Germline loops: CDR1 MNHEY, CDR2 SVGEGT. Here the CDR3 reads CASSYLQNYEQYF. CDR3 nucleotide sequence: TGTGCCAGCAGTTACCTCCAGAACTACGAGCAGTACTTC.

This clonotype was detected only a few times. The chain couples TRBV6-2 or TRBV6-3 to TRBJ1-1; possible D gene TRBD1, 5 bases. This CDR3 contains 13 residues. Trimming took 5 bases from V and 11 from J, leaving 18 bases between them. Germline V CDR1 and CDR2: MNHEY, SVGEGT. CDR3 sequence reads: CASSISGRLTAFF. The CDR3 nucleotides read TGTGCCAGCAGTATCTCAGGGAGGTTAACGGCTTTCTTT.

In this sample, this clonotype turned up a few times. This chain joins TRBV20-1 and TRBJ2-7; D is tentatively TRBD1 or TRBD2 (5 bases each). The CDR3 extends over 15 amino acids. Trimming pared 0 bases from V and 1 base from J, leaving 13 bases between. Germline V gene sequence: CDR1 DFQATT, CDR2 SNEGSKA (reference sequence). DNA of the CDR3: TGCAGTGCTAGAGATTCCAGGGAGTTATCCTACGAGCAGTACTTC. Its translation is CSARDSRELSYEQYF.

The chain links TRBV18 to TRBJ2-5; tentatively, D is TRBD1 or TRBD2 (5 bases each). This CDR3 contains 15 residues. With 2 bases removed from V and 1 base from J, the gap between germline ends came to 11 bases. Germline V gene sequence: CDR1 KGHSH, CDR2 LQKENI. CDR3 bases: TGTGCCAGCTCACCAAGCCAAGGGACCCAAGAGACCCAGTACTTC. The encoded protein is CASSPSQGTQETQYF.

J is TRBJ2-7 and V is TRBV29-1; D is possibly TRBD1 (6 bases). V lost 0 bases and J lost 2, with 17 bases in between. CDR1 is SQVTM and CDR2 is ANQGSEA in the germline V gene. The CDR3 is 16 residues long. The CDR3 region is CSVEESRVQGPYEQYF. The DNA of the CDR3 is TGCAGCGTTGAAGAGAGCAGGGTACAGGGCCCCTACGAGCAGTACTTC.